This T cell receptor (beta chain) was observed in a study of identical twins. Per the germline V gene, CDR1 is SGHRS and CDR2 is YFSETQ. The CDR3 loop spans 14 amino acids. Trimming left V 1 base short and J 5 bases short, with 10 bases between. Findings and limits, study-wide: Where beta out-of-frame sequences were concerned, excess twin sharing was weaker.

TCRdb independently ran MiXCR on the 5' RACE reads; one entry per CDR3 protein. The data contain hundreds of thousands of distinct CDR3 sequences, over 8.5% of them singletons. This clonotype came up many times. The antigen is unknown. This same sample was also taken into another study, of yellow fever vaccine responses in identical twins. That paper states: Reported findings indicate that twins' vaccine T cell responses seemed partially convergent, partially personalized.

The chain couples TRBV5-1 to TRBJ1-5, with a weak D call TRBD1 (5 bases). Sequenced sample: PBMCs. The receptor comes from a woman between 18 and 30 years old in good health. This CDR3 reads CASSLMGPDQPQHF. In nucleotides, the CDR3 is TGCGCCAGCAGCTTGATGGGGCCGGATCAGCCCCAGCATTTT.